This T cell receptor (beta chain) was observed in a study of Ad26.COV2.S vaccination and SARS-CoV-2 variants. The sample's treatment: some 20 received Ad26.COV2.S at low or high dose, single or two shots; a few received placebo; per-sample allocation not given. Day 63 after the first injection of vaccine or placebo was the sampling time. This table comes from immunoSEQ multiplex PCR, and its TCRdb copy is limited to in-frame clones, with some not included. This sample carries about 500,000 clones, nearly 90% of them seen once, and the ten largest clones take around 1.8%. CDR1 and CDR2 (germline): SGHTA, FQGNSA. V lost 5 bases and J lost 6, with 20 bases in between. CDR3 length equals 16 residues.

The source of this sequence is a person between 18 and 65 years old who received the Ad26.COV2.S COVID-19 vaccine or a placebo. V and J are TRBV7-2 and TRBJ2-1; possibly TRBD2 for D (5 bases). The source material was peripheral blood, sampled in a trial of Ad26.COV2.S vaccine versus placebo. Here the CDR3 reads CASSIQSGLASNEQFF. As DNA, the CDR3 is TGTGCCAGCAGCATACAAAGTGGGCTAGCATCCAATGAGCAGTTCTTC.